Listed below are T cell receptor beta chains from one sample, sequenced in a study of CD8 T cells in Susac syndrome. One entry per CDR3 protein results from TCRdb running MiXCR on the immunoSEQ multiplex PCR reads. The sample lists about 190,000 distinct CDR3 sequences, 85% to 95% seen once, with about 0.17% in the top ten. The sequenced sample was CD8+ T cells from PBMCs. These TCRs come from a human donor with Susac syndrome. Each CDR3 is given with its conserved first and last residue. The order of the fields is V gene, clone size, D gene, J gene, CDR3 DNA, CDR3 protein. D genes are given only for firm matches. Some rows have no size entry. The others give once, few or many, or a class for an expanded clone.

>TRBV12-3/TRBV12-4|.|TRBD2|TRBJ2-3
TGTGCCAGCAGTTCGTGGACTAGCGGGGGCGGCGATACGCAGTATTTT
CASSSWTSGGGDTQYF
>TRBV5-6|.|TRBD1|TRBJ1-1
TGTGCCAGCAGCTTGTCGGCAGGGGGGACCACTGAAGCTTTCTTT
CASSLSAGGTTEAFF
>TRBV27|.|.|TRBJ1-3
TGTGCCAGCAGATCCTGGCAAGACTCTGGAAACACCATATATTTT
CASRSWQDSGNTIYF
>TRBV20-1|.|.|TRBJ2-7
TGCAGTGCTAAGGGGGACCGGGGCGGCCTCTACGAGCAGTACTTC
CSAKGDRGGLYEQYF
>TRBV5-6|.|.|TRBJ1-1
TGTGCCAGCAGCTGGGGGTCAACGCGGGGACGAGGATCTGAAGCTTTCTTT
CASSWGSTRGRGSEAFF
>TRBV16|.|.|TRBJ2-7
TGTGCCAGCAGCCGACTGACCTACGAGCAGTACTTC
CASSRLTYEQYF
>TRBV10-3|.|.|TRBJ2-7
TGTGCCATCAGTGTGATTGCCCGGGACGAGCAGTACTTC
CAISVIARDEQYF
>TRBV27|.|.|TRBJ2-2
TGTGCCAGCAGTCCCCCTTATGGCTTACCGAACACCGGGGAGCTGTTTTTT
CASSPPYGLPNTGELFF
>TRBV4-1|.|.|TRBJ2-7
TGCGCCAGCAGCCAAGATGAGCTAGGGGGCTACGAGCAGTACTTC
CASSQDELGGYEQYF
>TRBV28|.|TRBD2|TRBJ2-1
TGTGCCAGCACCGTTATCACTAGCGGGAATGAGCAGTTCTTC
CASTVITSGNEQFF
>TRBV9|.|.|TRBJ2-1
TGTGCCAGCAGCCACGGGACTTCAGTCCCCGATGAGCAGTTCTTC
CASSHGTSVPDEQFF
>TRBV13|.|TRBD2|TRBJ2-3
TGTGCCAGCAGCTCCGCTTGGAGCGGGGGGGTCGATACGCAGTATTTT
CASSSAWSGGVDTQYF
>TRBV4-2|.|.|TRBJ1-1
TGTGCCAGCAGCCAAGATGTTACGGTTCGGGGGAACACTGAAGCTTTCTTT
CASSQDVTVRGNTEAFF
>TRBV12-3/TRBV12-4|.|.|TRBJ2-1
TGTGCCAGCAGTTTCCGCGTCGGGATCTACAATGAGCAGTTCTTC
CASSFRVGIYNEQFF
>TRBV9|.|TRBD2|TRBJ2-3
TGTGCCAGCAGCCAAGGCGGGGGGGCCGGAGATACGCAGTATTTT
CASSQGGGAGDTQYF
>TRBV5-4|.|.|TRBJ2-3
TGTGCCAGCAGCTTGGGCAGGGTAAGGGATACGCAGTATTTT
CASSLGRVRDTQYF
>TRBV30|.|TRBD1|TRBJ2-3
TGTGCCTGGAGTCCCCGTTCCGGGACAGGGCTACCAGATACGCAGTATTTT
CAWSPRSGTGLPDTQYF
>TRBV30|.|.|TRBJ2-3
TGTGCCTGGAGTGACCACGCGCAGTATTTT
CAWSDHAQYF
>TRBV12-3/TRBV12-4|once|.|TRBJ2-5
TGTGCCAGCAGGATGGAAGAGTCCCAGTACTTC
CASRMEESQYF
>TRBV7-6|.|TRBD2|TRBJ2-1
TGTGCCAGCAGCTTGGCGGGAGTATCTGCCTACAATGAGCAGTTCTTC
CASSLAGVSAYNEQFF
>TRBV6-5|.|.|TRBJ2-7
TGTGCCAGCAGTGCCGGGACTGCCCCCTACGAGCAGTACTTC
CASSAGTAPYEQYF
>TRBV19|.|TRBD1|TRBJ2-7
TGTGCCAGTAGTTCAGGGACAGACGAGCAGTACTTC
CASSSGTDEQYF
>TRBV3-1|.|TRBD1|TRBJ1-1
TGTGCCAGCAGCCAAGGTCCCGGGACAGGGGAAAAGGTCACTGAAGCTTTCTTT
CASSQGPGTGEKVTEAFF
>TRBV6-6|once|.|TRBJ1-1
TGTGCCATCCAAGGTCGAGTAACTGAAGCTTTCTTT
CAIQGRVTEAFF
>TRBV29-1|.|TRBD1|TRBJ2-7
TGCAGCGTTGAAGTAGGGACAGGGACCTACGAGCAGTACTTC
CSVEVGTGTYEQYF
>TRBV11-2|.|TRBD2|TRBJ2-7
TGTGCCAGCAGCTTACAGATCCTAGCGGGGGATACCTACGAGCAGTACTTC
CASSLQILAGDTYEQYF
>TRBV27|.|TRBD1|TRBJ1-2
TGTGCCAGCAGTTTAAAGGGGGCGTTGAGCTATGGCTACACCTTC
CASSLKGALSYGYTF
>TRBV5-4|.|.|TRBJ2-3
TGTGCCAGCAGCTTGTTACAGGGTCCTGATACGCAGTATTTT
CASSLLQGPDTQYF
>TRBV11-2|.|.|TRBJ2-7
TGTGCCAGCAGCTTAGGTTCTAGCTTCTACGAGCAGTACTTC
CASSLGSSFYEQYF
>TRBV7-8|once|.|TRBJ2-2
TGTGCCAGCGGGGGGATAAGGGCCACCGGGGAGCTGTTTTTT
CASGGIRATGELFF
>TRBV9|.|.|TRBJ2-2
TGTGCCAGCAGCACCCCTCTGGGGGGGGCAAACACCGGGGAGCTGTTTTTT
CASSTPLGGANTGELFF
>TRBV6-5|.|.|TRBJ1-1
TGTGCCAGGTTGATAGAAGCTTTCTTT
CARLIEAFF
>TRBV4-1|few|TRBD1|TRBJ2-1
TGCGCCAGCAGCTATACAGGGGACAATGAGCAGTTCTTC
CASSYTGDNEQFF
>TRBV16|once|.|TRBJ2-1
TGTGCCAGCAGCCAATCGTACAGGTTGAGCTCCTACAATGAGCAGTTCTTC
CASSQSYRLSSYNEQFF
>TRBV10-3|.|TRBD2|TRBJ2-3
TGTGCCATCAGTGATTCAGCGGGAGGCACAGATACGCAGTATTTT
CAISDSAGGTDTQYF
>TRBV5-1|.|TRBD1|TRBJ1-3
TGCGCCAGCAGCTTGGGGGACAGGGCAGGAAACACCATATATTTT
CASSLGDRAGNTIYF
>TRBV29-1|.|TRBD2|TRBJ2-1
TGCAGCGTTGAAGCCGTCCTAGCGGGAGCTTTCGATGAGCAGTTCTTC
CSVEAVLAGAFDEQFF